This TCR beta chain was obtained from a study of T cell responses to AZD1222 COVID-19 vaccine. This clone was observed once. Using immunoSEQ multiplex PCR, the repertoire was profiled, and TCRdb retains in-frame clones only, with some absent. The sample contains roughly 120,000 clones, roughly nine tenths of which appear only once. Trimming left V 6 bases short and J 8 bases short, with 16 bases between. This CDR3 has 13 amino acids. Germline V gene sequence: CDR1 MNHEY, CDR2 SVGAGI. The V gene is TRBV6-5, the J gene TRBJ1-2, with a possible D match to TRBD1 (6 bases). This receptor was identified in an adult in good health. The sample was peripheral blood, taken on day 0 of AZD1222 vaccination. The CDR3 DNA follows: TGTGCCAGCAGCTTCAGGGGCCGAGAGGGCTACACCTTC. Its protein product is CASSFRGREGYTF.